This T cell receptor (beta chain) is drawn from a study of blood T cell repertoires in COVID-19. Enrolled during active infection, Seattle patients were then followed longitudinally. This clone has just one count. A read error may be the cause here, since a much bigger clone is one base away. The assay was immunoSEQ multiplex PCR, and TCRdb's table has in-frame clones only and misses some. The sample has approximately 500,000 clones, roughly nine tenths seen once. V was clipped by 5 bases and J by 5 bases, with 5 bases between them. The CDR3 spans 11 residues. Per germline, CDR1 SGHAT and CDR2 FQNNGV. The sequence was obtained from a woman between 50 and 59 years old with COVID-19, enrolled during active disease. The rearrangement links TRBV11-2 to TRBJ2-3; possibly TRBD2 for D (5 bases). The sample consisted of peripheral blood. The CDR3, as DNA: TGTGCCAGCAGCGCGGGAGATACGCAGTATTTT. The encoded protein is CASSAGDTQYF.